This TCR beta chain appears in the sequencing data of a study of cytomegalovirus exposure and HLA in healthy donors. Per germline, CDR1 MNHNY and CDR2 SVGAGI (reference sequence). J lost 5 bases, V lost 8 bases, and 4 bases had no gene match. The CDR3 is 14 residues long. The study sampled nominally healthy donors, though unrecorded immune exposures were likely. A multiplex PCR was run with 60 Vbeta primers and 13 Jbeta primers. This table comes from immunoSEQ multiplex PCR, and its TCRdb copy is limited to in-frame clones, with some not included. The data show about 150,000 clones, with less than 85% seen just once and 6% to 6.5% held by the top ten. Study conclusions and caveats: A later analysis reportedly found fewer N-insertions in an Asian-associated ancestry cluster than the roughly 730-donor mean. Earlier analysis looked at TCR beta V segments, and most were productive about 90% or about 30% of the time.

On this clone: Its antigen remains unidentified.

The sequence came from a man in his forties or fifties in good health and CMV-seropositive. The chain couples TRBV6-6 to TRBJ1-4; TRBD1 matches at 11 bases. The specimen was PBMCs. The CDR3 loop reads CASRRDRGNEKLFF. Here the CDR3 DNA reads TGTGCCAGCCGCAGGGACAGGGGGAATGAAAAACTGTTTTTT.